Each of the 10 T cell receptor beta chains below was sequenced from the same sample in a study of blood T cell repertoires in COVID-19. Profiling relied on immunoSEQ multiplex PCR, and the TCRdb table lists in-frame clones only, not all of them. This table holds 59,000 or so clones, more than 75% found once. Sample: peripheral blood. Source of these receptors: a man between 60 and 70 years old with acute or convalescent COVID-19.

CDR3 loop: CASSAGQGNLEQYF. The CDR3, as DNA: TGTGCCAGCTCAGCGGGACAGGGTAACCTCGAGCAGTACTTC. The rearrangement links TRBV18 to TRBJ2-7, with 9 bases matching TRBD1. With 5 bases clipped from V and 6 bases from J, the junction kept 8 bases outside the gene matches. The CDR3 loop spans 14 amino acids. The germline V gene has CDR1 KGHSH and CDR2 LQKENI.

CDR3 sequence: CASSYRGTRFF. CDR3 in DNA: TGTGCCAGCAGTTACAGGGGTACTCGGTTTTTT. The chain employs TRBV6-5 and TRBJ1-4; possibly TRBD1 for D (5 bases). V lost 2 bases to trimming and J lost 16 bases, with 11 bases between them. Germline lookup yields CDR1 MNHEY and CDR2 SVGAGI. This CDR3 region has 11 residues.

V gene TRBV4-2 combines with J gene TRBJ1-4; TRBD1 is a possible D gene (6 bases). The CDR3 runs to 16 residues. Germline V gives CDR1 LGHNA, CDR2 YNFKEQ. V was shortened by 4 bases and J by 0 bases, with 12 bases between the two germline ends. Written as DNA, the CDR3 is TGTGCCAGCAGCCCGACAGAGGGGGCAACTAATGAAAAACTGTTTTTT. Translated, it gives CASSPTEGATNEKLFF.

This clone was observed at least ten times. The chain carries TRBV9 and TRBJ1-2, with a tentative D call TRBD1 (6 bases). Trimming took 4 bases from V and 6 from J, leaving 16 bases between them. The germline gives CDR1 SGDLS, CDR2 YYNGEE. This CDR3 spans 14 amino acids. CDR3 residues: CASSFSGVKDGYTF. The CDR3, as DNA: TGTGCCAGCAGCTTTTCAGGGGTTAAGGATGGCTACACCTTC. The full variable domain, completed using reference TRBV9 and TRBJ1-2, is DSGVTQTPKHLITATGQRVTLRCSPRSGDLSVYWYQQSLDQGLQFLIQYYNGEERAKGNILERFSAQQFPDLHSELNLSSLELGDSALYFCASSFSGVKDGYTFGSGTRLTVV.

The chain carries TRBV24-1 and TRBJ2-5; tentative D call: TRBD1 (5 bases). V lost 7 bases and J 4 bases, leaving 12 bases between the germline ends. Germline CDR1 reads KGHDR; CDR2 reads SFDVKD. CDR3 size: 13 residues. The CDR3: CATRPGIGETQYF. The CDR3 DNA follows: TGTGCCACCAGGCCAGGGATAGGAGAGACCCAGTACTTC.

The rearrangement joins TRBV28 to TRBJ2-5; 8 positions agree with TRBD2. J gave up 3 bases and V 6 bases, and 6 bases lay outside the gene matches. Looked up from germline, CDR1 is MDHEN and CDR2 is SYDVKM. This CDR3 is 14 amino acids long. The CDR3 nucleotides read TGTGCCAGCAGGGCGGGGGGACCTGAAGAGACCCAGTACTTC. Its translation: CASRAGGPEETQYF.

This clone appeared a single time. CDR3 protein: CASSKKEPPRTSLPRRPSYEQYF. The CDR3 DNA reads as TGTGCCAGCAGCAAAAAGGAGCCGCCAAGAACAAGTTTACCGCGGCGCCCGAGCTACGAGCAGTACTTC. V gene TRBV21-1 combines with J gene TRBJ2-7; the table's TRBD2 call for D was not verified on the DNA. TRBV21-1 is a pseudogene. The length of the CDR3 is 23 residues.

This clone appeared a single time. This chain connects TRBV9 to TRBJ1-2, with D perhaps matching TRBD1 (6 bases). The CDR3 sequence is 14 residues long. CDR1 and CDR2 from the germline V gene are SGDLS and YYNGEE. Trimming shortened V by 0 bases and J by 4 bases, and 10 bases separated the two germline ends. This CDR3 is CASSVESDSYGYTF. The CDR3 bases are TGTGCCAGCAGCGTAGAATCGGACAGCTATGGCTACACCTTC.

J is TRBJ2-5 and V is TRBV7-6; D gene ambiguous. CDR1 and CDR2 from the germline V gene are SGHVS and FNYEAQ. V gave up 2 bases and J gave up 5 bases, with 12 bases separating them. This CDR3 contains 14 residues. In DNA form, the CDR3 reads TGTGCCAGCAGCTTATTTCCAGGCGAGGAGACCCAGTACTTC. Translating gives CASSLFPGEETQYF. Full variable domain (missing parts from reference TRBV7-6 and TRBJ2-5): GAGVSQSPRYKVTKRGQDVALRCDPISGHVSLYWYRQALGQGPEFLTYFNYEAQQDKSGLPNDRFSAERPEGSISTLTIQRTEQRDSAMYRCASSLFPGEETQYFGPGTRLLVL.

A single count supports this clone. The rearrangement uses TRBV21-1 and TRBJ1-2. TRBV21-1 is tagged as a pseudogene. This CDR3 has 13 amino acids. This chain's CDR3 is CASSSPLRFGYTF. CDR3 in DNA: TGTGCCAGCAGCAGTCCCCTTCGGTTTGGCTACACCTTC.